The 5 T cell receptor beta chains below come from one sample, sequenced in a study of radiotherapy plus CTLA-4 blockade in lung cancer. Libraries were prepared by immunoSEQ multiplex PCR; TCRdb keeps only in-frame clonotypes and omits some of them. This sample yields about 110,000 clones, of which about 83% are seen a single time; around 2% belongs to the top ten. The sample consisted of peripheral blood, taken from a patient treated with radiotherapy plus ipilimumab. The receptors originated from a human donor with non-small cell lung cancer that progressed on radiotherapy plus ipilimumab. Some clones in this sample may be carry-over from other donors' samples.

The sample holds a few counts of this clone. The chain recombines TRBV7-2 with TRBJ2-1; 7 positions agree with TRBD1. After removal of 5 bases from V and 5 bases from J, the junction contained 6 bases not matched to a gene. Germline CDR1 is SGHTA and CDR2 is FQGNSA. This CDR3 contains 14 residues. The CDR3 loop is CASSIGQAHNEQFF. The CDR3 DNA follows: TGTGCCAGCAGCATCGGACAGGCCCACAATGAGCAGTTCTTC.

The V and J genes are TRBV2 and TRBJ1-1, with D maybe TRBD1 (6 bases). The V end was cut by 5 bases, the J end by 6 bases, with 10 bases between. This CDR3 comprises 12 residues. CDR1 is SNHLY, CDR2 FYNNEI, per germline. CDR3 DNA: TGTGCCAGCAGTAAGACAGGCGCTGAAGCTTTCTTT. Translating gives CASSKTGAEAFF.

V and J are TRBV7-3 and TRBJ1-4, with a possible D match to TRBD1 (6 bases). The CDR3 loop spans 14 amino acids. Trimming stripped 5 bases from V and 9 bases from J, with 16 bases between. The germline V gene has CDR1 SGHTA and CDR2 FQGTGA. The CDR3 here is CASSIQGGDKKLFF. As DNA, the CDR3 is TGTGCCAGCAGCATACAGGGTGGGGATAAAAAACTGTTTTTT.

DNA for the CDR3: TGCGCCAGCAAGGGGCGCAATGAGCAGTTCTTC. Encoded protein: CASKGRNEQFF. The chain carries TRBV4-1 and TRBJ2-1; D may be TRBD1 (5 bases). The CDR3 length is 11 residues. Germline V CDR1 and CDR2: MGHRA, YSYEKL. V lost 7 bases, J lost 6 bases, and 7 bases lay in between.

The sample holds one count of this clone. The J gene is TRBJ1-1, the V gene TRBV5-6; unclear D gene. The CDR3 has 14 residues. CDR1 is SGHDT, CDR2 YYEEEE, per germline. Between the trimmed V and J ends, which lost 1 base and 3 bases, there was a span of 10 bases. CDR3 sequence reads: CASSLIIGYTEAFF. As DNA, the CDR3 is TGTGCCAGCAGCTTGATTATAGGGTACACTGAAGCTTTCTTT. Together with reference TRBV5-6 and TRBJ1-1, the CDR3 gives the full variable domain: DAGVTQSPTHLIKTRGQQVTLRCSPKSGHDTVSWYQQALGQGPQFIFQYYEEEERQRGNFPDRFSGHQFPNYSSELNVNALLLGDSALYLCASSLIIGYTEAFFGQGTRLTVV.